Listed here is a single T cell receptor (beta chain). V shed 1 base and J shed 7 bases, with 11 bases lying between them. CDR3 length equals 13 residues. Per the germline V gene, CDR1 is SGHRS and CDR2 is YFSETQ. In the study's own analysis: It was from reference gene primer amplification that nucleated cell counts were estimated. Repertoires were generated with immunoSEQ multiplex PCR, while TCRdb's copy carries only in-frame clones and drops some. D and trimming were read from the DNA, whereas the V and J calls and clone size are those reported in that table. The sample consists of 200,000 to 300,000 clones, around nine tenths of them appearing once. This entry comes from a study of blood T cell repertoires in COVID-19. Turning to the study itself: COVID-19 samples, acute and convalescent, were from the United States, Italy and Spain. Sources were T cells, B-cell-depleted T cells, or PBMCs; the material itself was cDNA or gDNA.

V gene TRBV5-1 combines with J gene TRBJ1-2; D perhaps matches TRBD1 (5 bases). The sample comprised peripheral blood. This clonotype was obtained from a man between 25 and 39 years old with active or convalescent COVID-19. Written as DNA, the CDR3 is TGCGCCAGCAGCTTGTTCCGGGGGTCTGGCTACACCTTC. It codes for CASSLFRGSGYTF.